These 28 T cell receptor beta chains were sequenced from one sample in a study of patients and donors after allogeneic stem cell transplantation. TCRdb re-called the RT-PCR reads with MiXCR, one entry per CDR3 protein. The sample shows approximately 200,000 distinct CDR3 sequences, 35% to 45% of them seen only once. The sequencing sample was made of blood, either unsorted or a sorted T cell fraction (not recorded which). The source is a human donor who was either an allogeneic HSCT recipient or a stem cell or donor lymphocyte infusion donor (not recorded which). It is not recorded whose cells these are; they may come from a transplant donor.

This chain joins TRBV9 and TRBJ2-5, with 11 bases lining up with TRBD2. The CDR3 contains 18 residues. The J segment lost 0 bases and the V segment lost 4 bases, leaving 11 bases of the junction unmatched. Germline CDR1 reads SGDLS; CDR2 reads YYNGEE. CDR3 nucleotide sequence: TGTGCCAGCAGCTCCCGGGGACTAGCGGAGACGTACCAAGAGACCCAGTACTTC. Protein product: CASSSRGLAETYQETQYF.

This clonotype has more than one count but fewer than ten. The chain carries TRBV4-3 and TRBJ1-1; possible D gene TRBD1, 6 bases. CDR3 length: 17 amino acids. Trimming removed 1 base at V and 1 base at J, with 16 bases between. Germline V gene sequence: CDR1 LGHNA, CDR2 YSLEER. As DNA, the CDR3 is TGCGCCAGCAGCCAAGGGCAGGGGAGAGGGGGGAACACTGAAGCTTTCTTT. It encodes CASSQGQGRGGNTEAFF.

This clonotype was observed a handful of times. The chain employs TRBV10-2 and TRBJ1-2, with 10 bases identical to TRBD1. Germline CDR1 reads WSHSY; CDR2 reads SAAADI. V shed 7 bases, J shed 3 bases, and the junction held 5 bases outside the gene matches. This CDR3 contains 14 residues. CDR3 sequence: CASKAGTGDYGYTF. CDR3 nucleotides: TGCGCCAGCAAGGCCGGGACAGGGGACTATGGCTACACCTTC.

This clonotype was detected only a few times. The chain uses TRBV20-1 and TRBJ1-6; D is unresolved. Germline lookup yields CDR1 DFQATT and CDR2 SNEGSKA (reference sequence). Trimming removed 0 bases at V and 9 bases at J, with 12 bases between. This CDR3 is built from 14 residues. CDR3 in DNA: TGCAGTGCTAGAGATCCCCAGAGTAGTTCACCCCTCCACTTT. Its translation: CSARDPQSSSPLHF.

This sequence joins TRBV13 and TRBJ2-7; no firm D call. The CDR3 spans 14 residues. Germline values: CDR1 PRHDT, CDR2 FYEKMQ (reference sequence). V lost 5 bases and J 0 bases, leaving 11 bases between the germline ends. CDR3 sequence reads: CASSPGFSSYEQYF. In nucleotides, the CDR3 is TGTGCCAGCAGCCCAGGTTTTAGCTCCTACGAGCAGTACTTC.

The CDR3 loop is CASSTDSRIYSPLHF. For the CDR3, the DNA is TGTGCCAGCAGCACGGACAGCCGAATCTATTCACCCCTCCACTTT. The genes are TRBV6-5 and TRBJ1-6; D is possibly TRBD1 (6 bases). The V end was cut by 6 bases, the J end by 8 bases, with 17 bases between. This CDR3 is 15 amino acids long. The germline gives CDR1 MNHEY, CDR2 SVGAGI.

The chain has TRBV9 and TRBJ1-3; 7 nucleotides line up with TRBD1. Trimming took 0 bases from V and 6 from J; bases not matched to a gene: 3. CDR3 length: 14 residues. CDR1 and CDR2 (germline): SGDLS, YYNGEE. The CDR3 protein is CASSVGQGLNTIYF. The CDR3 nucleotides read TGTGCCAGCAGCGTAGGACAGGGTTTAAACACCATATATTTT.

This clonotype was seen a few times. The genes are TRBV7-3 and TRBJ2-3, with 7 bases that match TRBD1. Germline loops: CDR1 SGHTA, CDR2 FQGTGA. This CDR3 is 13 amino acids long. V lost 5 bases to trimming and J lost 12 bases; unmatched junction nucleotides: 11. Here the CDR3 DNA reads TGTGCCAGCAGCCCCACAGACAGGGTTCCTCAGTATTTT. Amino acids: CASSPTDRVPQYF.

This clonotype has just a few counts. This rearrangement joins TRBV7-6 to TRBJ1-6; 11 positions match TRBD1. The CDR3 has 15 amino acids. Germline CDR1 and CDR2: SGHVS and FNYEAQ. The J segment lost 11 bases and the V segment lost 6 bases, leaving 9 bases of the junction unmatched. CDR3 sequence: CASRPGTGGFAPLHF. As DNA, the CDR3 is TGTGCCAGCAGACCCGGGACAGGGGGATTTGCACCCCTCCACTTT.

V usage is TRBV28 and J usage is TRBJ2-3; D is possibly TRBD1 (6 bases). V was pared by 4 bases and J by 2 bases, with 10 bases between. Per the germline V gene, CDR1 is MDHEN and CDR2 is SYDVKM. CDR3 length: 14 residues. The CDR3 DNA reads TGTGCCAGCAGTTCGGGACAACACACAGATACGCAGTATTTT. Translation gives CASSSGQHTDTQYF.

The rearrangement links TRBV4-1 to TRBJ1-1; D remains unclear. CDR1 is MGHRA, CDR2 YSYEKL, per germline. The CDR3 has 15 residues. Trimming left V 3 bases short and J 3 bases short, with 14 bases between. The CDR3: CASSQGWGGDTEAFF. The CDR3 nucleotides read TGCGCCAGCAGCCAGGGATGGGGAGGAGACACTGAAGCTTTCTTT.

The rearrangement links TRBV6-2 or TRBV6-3 to TRBJ1-6; a weak D match, TRBD1 (5 bases). CDR1 and CDR2 (germline): MNHEY, SVGEGT. The CDR3 contains 18 residues. V was pared by 6 bases and J by 7 bases, with 25 bases between. CDR3 loop: CASSLRGFQIGSNSPLHF. CDR3 bases: TGTGCCAGCAGCCTCCGGGGCTTCCAGATAGGTTCGAATTCACCCCTCCACTTT.

This clonotype was counted a few times. The chain is built from TRBV7-9 and TRBJ1-1, with D tentatively TRBD1 (5 bases). The CDR3 contains 15 residues. Germline values: CDR1 SEHNR, CDR2 FQNEAQ (reference sequence). Trimming shortened V by 5 bases and J by 3 bases, and 16 bases separated the two germline ends. In DNA, the CDR3 is TGTGCCAGCAGCCCAAGGGAGGGGCAGTACACTGAAGCTTTCTTT. Protein product: CASSPREGQYTEAFF.

This clonotype was counted a few times. The chain combines TRBV10-3 with TRBJ2-5; D might be TRBD2 (7 bases). Deletions cut 10 bases from V and 5 bases from J, with 14 bases between. In germline, CDR1 is ENHRY, CDR2 SYGVKD. This CDR3 has 12 amino acids. The CDR3 reads CATRGARETQYF. In DNA form, the CDR3 reads TGTGCCACCCGGGGGGCGCGTGAGACCCAGTACTTC.

This clonotype was observed a handful of times. This chain links TRBV20-1 with TRBJ1-1, with no clear D. Between the trimmed V and J ends, which lost 6 bases and 5 bases, there was a span of 19 bases. The CDR3 consists of 14 residues. The germline V gene has CDR1 DFQATT and CDR2 SNEGSKA (reference sequence). As DNA, the CDR3 is TGCAGTGCCTGGGAGGAGGGTTCGGCGACTGAAGCTTTCTTT. This gives the protein CSAWEEGSATEAFF.

This chain connects TRBV20-1 to TRBJ2-1; no definite D call. The CDR3 spans 10 residues. Germline values: CDR1 DFQATT, CDR2 SNEGSKA (reference sequence). The CDR3 DNA reads as TGCAGCCTCTACCAGTATGAGCAGTTCTTC. Its translation: CSLYQYEQFF.

In its sample, this clonotype was seen many times. The chain has TRBV4-2 and TRBJ1-1, with D uncertain. Germline loops: CDR1 LGHNA, CDR2 YNFKEQ. The CDR3 is made up of 15 amino acids. V was clipped by 1 base and J by 1 base, with 10 bases between them. The CDR3: CASSQVEQPNTEAFF. In nucleotides, the CDR3 is TGTGCCAGCAGCCAAGTGGAACAGCCGAACACTGAAGCTTTCTTT.

The gene calls are TRBV7-9 and TRBJ1-1; D is unclear. V shed 3 bases and J shed 3 bases, with 11 bases lying between them. This CDR3 region has 14 residues. Germline CDR1 and CDR2: SEHNR and FQNEAQ (reference sequence). Written as DNA, the CDR3 is TGTGCCAGCAGCTTCTGGGCAGGCCACACTGAAGCTTTCTTT. Its translation: CASSFWAGHTEAFF.

The rearrangement links TRBV12-3 or TRBV12-4 to TRBJ1-4; D is perhaps TRBD1 (5 bases). V lost 5 bases and J 5 bases, leaving 9 bases between the germline ends. This CDR3 has 13 residues. This chain's CDR3 is CASSAGRNEKLFF. The CDR3 bases are TGTGCCAGCAGTGCAGGGAGGAATGAAAAACTGTTTTTT.

This chain uses TRBV4-1 with TRBJ2-7, with 7 nucleotides matching TRBD1. Unmatched junction bases numbered 5, after V lost 0 bases and J lost 3 bases. This CDR3 has 15 residues. Germline CDR1 and CDR2: MGHRA and YSYEKL. In DNA, the CDR3 is TGCGCCAGCAGCCAAGATCGACAGGGCAGCTACGAGCAGTACTTC. Amino acid sequence: CASSQDRQGSYEQYF.

This rearrangement joins TRBV7-9 to TRBJ1-4; weak D call: TRBD1 (5 bases). The V end lost 10 bases, the J end lost 3 bases, and 12 bases lay between the germline ends. This CDR3 is built from 13 residues. CDR1 and CDR2 from the germline V gene are SEHNR and FQNEAQ (reference sequence). The CDR3 nucleotides are TGTGCCACCATTGACAGAGCTAATGAAAAACTGTTTTTT. Amino acids: CATIDRANEKLFF.

This clonotype occurred a few times. The V gene is TRBV6-6, the J gene TRBJ2-2; no definite D call. V was clipped by 6 bases and J by 0 bases, with 5 bases between them. There are 13 residues in the CDR3. Germline values: CDR1 MNHNY, CDR2 SVGAGI (reference sequence). The DNA for the CDR3 is TGTGCCAGCAGGTTTCCGAACACCGGGGAGCTGTTTTTT. It specifies CASRFPNTGELFF.

A remark on this clonotype: The CDR3 ends on some other residue instead of the conserved phenylalanine or tryptophan, so this is likely a read error. This chain connects TRBV20-1 to TRBJ2-7; the D gene is possibly TRBD2 (5 bases). The germline CDR1 and CDR2 sequences are DFQATT and SNEGSKA (reference sequence). This CDR3 contains 12 residues. V gave up 2 bases and J gave up 6 bases, with 11 bases separating them. CDR3 residues: CSARIGGSEQYI. Here the CDR3 DNA reads TGCAGTGCTAGAATAGGCGGGTCCGAGCAGTACATC.

This clonotype has only a few counts. The genes are TRBV12-3 or TRBV12-4 and TRBJ1-3, with 9 positions matching TRBD1. CDR3 length: 14 residues. V was pared by 3 bases and J by 8 bases, with 5 bases of the junction left unmatched. This CDR3 reads CASSLDRGRDTIYF. CDR3 in DNA: TGTGCCAGCAGTTTGGACAGGGGAAGAGACACCATATATTTT.

V and J are TRBV12-3 or TRBV12-4 and TRBJ1-4, with TRBD1 matching 10 bases. The CDR3 covers 13 residues. V lost 7 bases, J lost 14 bases, and 10 bases stayed unmatched. The DNA of the CDR3 is TGTGCCAGCACCCAGGGACAGGGGCTGGCTCTGTTTTTT. Its translation: CASTQGQGLALFF.

This clonotype was detected only a few times. The chain combines TRBV24-1 with TRBJ2-7; D may be TRBD2 (5 bases). The V gene lost 5 bases and the J gene lost 0 bases, with 10 bases spanning the gap. The germline CDR1 and CDR2 sequences are KGHDR and SFDVKD. The CDR3 consists of 14 residues. The CDR3 loop is CATSGSGVSYEQYF. The CDR3 DNA reads TGTGCCACCAGTGGAAGCGGTGTCTCCTACGAGCAGTACTTC.

The chain has TRBV7-9 and TRBJ2-3; no clear D gene. Trimming shortened V by 11 bases and J by 2 bases, and 8 bases separated the two germline ends. CDR1 is SEHNR, CDR2 FQNEAQ, per germline (reference sequence). The CDR3 runs to 11 residues. CDR3 region: CAARLTDTQYF. CDR3 in DNA: TGTGCCGCACGGCTCACAGATACGCAGTATTTT.

A note on this clonotype: The germline gene is not matched at one end of the junction; a read error may be the cause. The V gene is TRBV5-1, the J gene TRBJ2-7; D is unresolved. CDR1 and CDR2 (germline): SGHRS, YFSETQ. The CDR3 extends over 12 amino acids. The CDR3 loop reads CASSLVGYEQHF. DNA for the CDR3: TGCGCCAGCAGCTTGGTGGGCTACGAGCAGCACTTC.